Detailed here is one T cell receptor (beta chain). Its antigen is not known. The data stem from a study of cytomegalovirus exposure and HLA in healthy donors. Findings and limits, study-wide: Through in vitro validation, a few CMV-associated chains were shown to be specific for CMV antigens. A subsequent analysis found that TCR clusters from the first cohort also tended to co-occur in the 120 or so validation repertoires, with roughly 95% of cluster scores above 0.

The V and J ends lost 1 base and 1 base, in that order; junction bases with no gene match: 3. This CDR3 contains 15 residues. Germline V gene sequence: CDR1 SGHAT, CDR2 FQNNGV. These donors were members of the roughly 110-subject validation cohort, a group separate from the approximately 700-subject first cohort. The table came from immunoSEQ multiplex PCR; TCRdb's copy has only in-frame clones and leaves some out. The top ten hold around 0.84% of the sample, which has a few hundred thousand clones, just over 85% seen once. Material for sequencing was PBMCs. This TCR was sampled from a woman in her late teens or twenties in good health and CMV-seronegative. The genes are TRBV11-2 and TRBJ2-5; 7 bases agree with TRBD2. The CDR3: CASSLVSSGQETQYF. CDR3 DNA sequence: TGTGCCAGCAGCTTAGTATCTAGCGGCCAAGAGACCCAGTACTTC.